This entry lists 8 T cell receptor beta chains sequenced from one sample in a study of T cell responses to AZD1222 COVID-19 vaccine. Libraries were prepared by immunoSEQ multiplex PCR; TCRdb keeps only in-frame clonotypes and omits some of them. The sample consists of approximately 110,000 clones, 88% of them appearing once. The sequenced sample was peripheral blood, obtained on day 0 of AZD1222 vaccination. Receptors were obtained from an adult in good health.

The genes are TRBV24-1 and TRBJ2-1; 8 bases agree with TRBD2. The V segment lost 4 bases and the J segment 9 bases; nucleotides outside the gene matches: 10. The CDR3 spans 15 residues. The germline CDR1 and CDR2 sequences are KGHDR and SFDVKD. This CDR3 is CATSDPGGALAEQFF. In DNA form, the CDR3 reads TGTGCCACCAGTGACCCGGGAGGGGCCCTGGCTGAGCAGTTCTTC.

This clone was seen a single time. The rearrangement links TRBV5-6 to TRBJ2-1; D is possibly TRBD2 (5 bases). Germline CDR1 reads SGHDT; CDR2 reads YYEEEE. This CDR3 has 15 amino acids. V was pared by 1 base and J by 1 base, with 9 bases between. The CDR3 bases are TGTGCCAGCAGCTTGCGACTAAAATCCTACAATGAGCAGTTCTTC. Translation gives CASSLRLKSYNEQFF. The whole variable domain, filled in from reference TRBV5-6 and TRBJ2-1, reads DAGVTQSPTHLIKTRGQQVTLRCSPKSGHDTVSWYQQALGQGPQFIFQYYEEEERQRGNFPDRFSGHQFPNYSSELNVNALLLGDSALYLCASSLRLKSYNEQFFGPGTRLTVL.

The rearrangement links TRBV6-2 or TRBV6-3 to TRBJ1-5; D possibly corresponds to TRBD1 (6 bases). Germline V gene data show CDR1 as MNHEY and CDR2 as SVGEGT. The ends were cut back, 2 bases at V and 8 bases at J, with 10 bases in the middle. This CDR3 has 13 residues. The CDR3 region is CASSYGGAKPQHF. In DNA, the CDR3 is TGTGCCAGCAGTTACGGGGGGGCTAAGCCCCAGCATTTT.

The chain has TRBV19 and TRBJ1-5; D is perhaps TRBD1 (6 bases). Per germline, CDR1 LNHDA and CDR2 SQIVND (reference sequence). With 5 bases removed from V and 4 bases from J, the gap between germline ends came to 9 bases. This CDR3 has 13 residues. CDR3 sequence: CASSGTKNQPQHF. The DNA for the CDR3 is TGTGCCAGTAGTGGGACAAAGAATCAGCCCCAGCATTTT.

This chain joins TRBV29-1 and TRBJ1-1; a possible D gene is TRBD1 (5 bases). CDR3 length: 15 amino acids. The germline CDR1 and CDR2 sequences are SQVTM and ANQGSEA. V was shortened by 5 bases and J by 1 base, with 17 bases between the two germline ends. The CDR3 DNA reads TGCAGCGTTCCTGGCCCATCGGGGGGGAACACTGAAGCTTTCTTT. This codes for CSVPGPSGGNTEAFF.

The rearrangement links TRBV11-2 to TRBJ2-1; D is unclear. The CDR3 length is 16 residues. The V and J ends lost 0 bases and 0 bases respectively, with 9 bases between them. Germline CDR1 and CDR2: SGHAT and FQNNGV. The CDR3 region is CASSLEWGSSYNEQFF. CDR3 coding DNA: TGTGCCAGCAGCTTAGAGTGGGGAAGCTCCTACAATGAGCAGTTCTTC.

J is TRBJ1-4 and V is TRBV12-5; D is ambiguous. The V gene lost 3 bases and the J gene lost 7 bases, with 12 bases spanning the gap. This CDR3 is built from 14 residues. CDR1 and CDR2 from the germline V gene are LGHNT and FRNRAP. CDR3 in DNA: TGTGCTAGTGGTTTTAAGGGAAGTGGTGAAAAACTGTTTTTT. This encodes CASGFKGSGEKLFF.

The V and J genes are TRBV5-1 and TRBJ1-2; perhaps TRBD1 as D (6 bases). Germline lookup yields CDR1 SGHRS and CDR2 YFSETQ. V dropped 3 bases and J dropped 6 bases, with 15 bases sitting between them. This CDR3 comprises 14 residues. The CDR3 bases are TGCGCCAGCAGCTCCTCGGGGGGGGCGCATGGCTACACCTTC. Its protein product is CASSSSGGAHGYTF.